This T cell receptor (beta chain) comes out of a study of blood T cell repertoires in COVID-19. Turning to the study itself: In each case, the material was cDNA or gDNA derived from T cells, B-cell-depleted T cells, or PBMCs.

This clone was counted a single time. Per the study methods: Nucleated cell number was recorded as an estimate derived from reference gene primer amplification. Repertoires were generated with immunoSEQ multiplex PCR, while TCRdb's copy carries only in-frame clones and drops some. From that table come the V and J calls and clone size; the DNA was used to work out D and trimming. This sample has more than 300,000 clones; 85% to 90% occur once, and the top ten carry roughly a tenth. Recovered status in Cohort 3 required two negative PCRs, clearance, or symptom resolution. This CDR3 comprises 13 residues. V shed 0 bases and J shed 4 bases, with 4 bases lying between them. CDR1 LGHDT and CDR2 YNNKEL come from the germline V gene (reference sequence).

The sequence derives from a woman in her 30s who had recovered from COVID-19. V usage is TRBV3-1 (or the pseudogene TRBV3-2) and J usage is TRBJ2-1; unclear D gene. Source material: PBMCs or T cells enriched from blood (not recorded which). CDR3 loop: CASSQDVYNEQFF. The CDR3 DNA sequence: TGTGCCAGCAGCCAAGACGTTTACAATGAGCAGTTCTTC.